This entry is about one TCR beta chain. Its antigen is as yet unknown. A much larger clone differs by one base, so this may be a read error. Every naive CD8 library was made from between roughly 18,000 and 1,000,000 sorted cells with 10%, 30% or 50% RNA. This entry belongs to a study of molecular identifiers for immune sequencing clone quantification. The authors built bulk TCR libraries by previously described methods with listed TCR primers. TCRdb analysed the PCR reads with MiXCR anew, one entry per CDR3 protein. The data contain 85,000 to 100,000 distinct CDR3 sequences, roughly 21% of them seen just once; the ten biggest clones take up more than 1%. CDR1 SGHRS and CDR2 YFSETQ come from the germline V gene. The CDR3 has 20 amino acids. General study points: Barcode collisions between identical TCR molecules could shrink estimates of highly expanded clone sizes.

The rearrangement uses TRBV5-1 and TRBJ2-2; 15 positions agree with TRBD2. The source of this sequence is a human donor in good health. Some libraries in this study had Jurkat cell RNA spiked in. The sequencing input was naive CD8+ T cells from blood, with Jurkat cell RNA spiked in. Sample subset: FACS-sorted CD8+CD4-CCR7+CD45RA+ naive T cells. The CDR3 spells CASSTGLAGGPARNTGVLFF. The CDR3 coding sequence is TGCGCCAGCAGCACGGGACTAGCGGGGGGCCCCGCTCGTAACACCGGGGTGCTGTTTTTT.